A selection of T cell receptor beta chains follows, all from one sample in a study of Ad26.COV2.S vaccination and SARS-CoV-2 variants. Sequencing used immunoSEQ multiplex PCR; TCRdb keeps in-frame clones, though not all of them. The sample consists of 440,000 or so clones, less than 95% of them appearing once. Specimen: peripheral blood, collected in a trial of Ad26.COV2.S vaccine versus placebo. These receptors were collected from a person aged 18 to 65 who received the Ad26.COV2.S COVID-19 vaccine or a placebo. CDR3s include the opening cysteine and the closing phenylalanine or tryptophan. A D gene is named only where the DNA matches it firmly. Clone size is shown for a subset of rows, as once, few, many or a class of expanded clone.

D: TRBD2
J: TRBJ2-4
V: TRBV28
size: .
DNA: TGTGCCACCGCGGGAGGGCCTGCCAAAAACATTCAGTACTTC
CDR3: CATAGGPAKNIQYF

D: TRBD2
J: TRBJ2-3
V: TRBV7-3
size: .
DNA: TGTGCCAGCAGCCGTAGCGGGATCGGTGGAGATACGCAGTATTTT
CDR3: CASSRSGIGGDTQYF

D: .
J: TRBJ2-1
V: TRBV19
size: .
DNA: TGTGCCAGTAGTACCCACAGGGCGCAGCAGTTCTTC
CDR3: CASSTHRAQQFF

D: .
J: TRBJ2-1
V: TRBV4-1
size: .
DNA: TGCGCCAGCAGCCATGGCAGGGGAACCTACAATGAGCAGTTCTTC
CDR3: CASSHGRGTYNEQFF

D: .
J: TRBJ1-5
V: TRBV5-6
size: .
DNA: TGTGCCAGCAGCTTGGGGAATCAGCCCCAGCATTTT
CDR3: CASSLGNQPQHF

D: TRBD1
J: TRBJ1-2
V: TRBV29-1
size: .
DNA: TGCAGCGTTTTGACAGGGGACGGCTACACCTTC
CDR3: CSVLTGDGYTF

D: TRBD1
J: TRBJ2-7
V: TRBV7-9
size: .
DNA: TGTGCCAGCAGCCCAGACCAGGGGGCCTCCTACGAGCAGTACTTC
CDR3: CASSPDQGASYEQYF

D: .
J: TRBJ2-2
V: TRBV5-6
size: once
DNA: TGTGCCAGCAGCGTGGTTTTGGCCGGGGAGCTGTTTTTT
CDR3: CASSVVLAGELFF

D: .
J: TRBJ2-6
V: TRBV4-2
size: .
DNA: TGTGCCAGCAGCCAAGTCGGGTTTGGCTCTGGGGCCAACGTCCTGACTTTC
CDR3: CASSQVGFGSGANVLTF

D: .
J: TRBJ2-3
V: TRBV7-9
size: few
DNA: TGTGCCAGCAGCTTGGGCAGAACCACAGATACGCAGTATTTT
CDR3: CASSLGRTTDTQYF

D: .
J: TRBJ2-1
V: TRBV2
size: .
DNA: TGTGCCAGCAGTGACCATAACAATGAGCAGTTCTTC
CDR3: CASSDHNNEQFF

D: .
J: TRBJ1-6
V: TRBV6-1
size: .
DNA: TGTGCCAGCAGTGAAGTAGATAATTCACCCCTCCACTTT
CDR3: CASSEVDNSPLHF

D: .
J: TRBJ2-1
V: TRBV7-9
size: .
DNA: TGTGCCAGCAGCTACGCCGGGACTGAGCAGTTCTTC
CDR3: CASSYAGTEQFF

D: TRBD1
J: TRBJ2-1
V: TRBV19
size: .
DNA: TGTGCCAGTACGCTTTCAGGGGGCGCAATCTACAATGAGCAGTTCTTC
CDR3: CASTLSGGAIYNEQFF

D: TRBD1
J: TRBJ2-7
V: TRBV27
size: .
DNA: TGTGCCAGCAGTTTCGTACCCCCTGGACAGGAAACCTACGAGCAGTACTTC
CDR3: CASSFVPPGQETYEQYF

D: .
J: TRBJ2-1
V: TRBV28
size: .
DNA: TGTGCCAGCAGTTTATCGCGGGCCTACAATGAGCAGTTCTTC
CDR3: CASSLSRAYNEQFF

D: .
J: TRBJ2-3
V: TRBV12-3/TRBV12-4
size: .
DNA: TGTGCCAGCAGTTTCGGGCGGGATACGCAGTATTTT
CDR3: CASSFGRDTQYF

D: .
J: TRBJ2-7
V: TRBV27
size: .
DNA: TGTGCCAGCAGGCCATCAGCTGGGGAGCAGTACTTC
CDR3: CASRPSAGEQYF

D: .
J: TRBJ1-3
V: TRBV5-1
size: .
DNA: TGCGCCAGCAGCTTGACCAGCAACTCTGGAAACACCATATATTTT
CDR3: CASSLTSNSGNTIYF

D: TRBD2
J: TRBJ2-2
V: TRBV5-4
size: .
DNA: TGTGCCAGCAGCCCCTGGGTCGGCGGGGGGAACACCGGGGAGCTGTTTTTT
CDR3: CASSPWVGGGNTGELFF

D: .
J: TRBJ2-7
V: TRBV19
size: .
DNA: TGTGCCAGTAGTAGCTCGCTAAACGGGTACGAGCAGTACTTC
CDR3: CASSSSLNGYEQYF

D: .
J: TRBJ2-1
V: TRBV6-6
size: .
DNA: TGTGCCAGCAGGCCAACAGGGAGCTCCTACAATGAGCAGTTCTTC
CDR3: CASRPTGSSYNEQFF

D: TRBD2
J: TRBJ2-3
V: TRBV20-1
size: .
DNA: TGCAGTGCTAGTGGACTAGCGGGCTCGGTATATACGCAGTATTTT
CDR3: CSASGLAGSVYTQYF

D: .
J: TRBJ1-5
V: TRBV6-2/TRBV6-3
size: .
DNA: TGTGCCAGCAGTTATCTGGAAGGGACCAGCAATCAGCCCCAGCATTTT
CDR3: CASSYLEGTSNQPQHF